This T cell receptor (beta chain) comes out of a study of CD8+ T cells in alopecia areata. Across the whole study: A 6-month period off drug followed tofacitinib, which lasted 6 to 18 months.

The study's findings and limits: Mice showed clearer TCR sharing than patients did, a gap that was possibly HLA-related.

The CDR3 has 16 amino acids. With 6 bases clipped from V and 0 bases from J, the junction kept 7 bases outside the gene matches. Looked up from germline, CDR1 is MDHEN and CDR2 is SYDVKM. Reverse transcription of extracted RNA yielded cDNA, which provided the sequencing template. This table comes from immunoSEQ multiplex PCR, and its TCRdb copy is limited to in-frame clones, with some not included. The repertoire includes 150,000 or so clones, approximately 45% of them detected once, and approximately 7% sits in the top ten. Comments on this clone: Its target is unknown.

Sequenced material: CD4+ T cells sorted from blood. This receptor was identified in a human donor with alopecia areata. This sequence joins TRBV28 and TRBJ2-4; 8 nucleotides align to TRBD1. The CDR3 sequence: CASSLARGLAKNIQYF. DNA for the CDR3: TGTGCCAGCAGCCTTGCCAGGGGGCTAGCCAAAAACATTCAGTACTTC.